What follows are 11 T cell receptor beta chains derived from one specimen sequenced in a study of spatial heterogeneity in lung cancer. Study-wide findings and caveats: Mutation tallies in tumors tracked expanded intratumoral alpha and beta TCR counts.

TCRdb fed the 5' RACE reads into MiXCR, producing one record per CDR3 protein. The data hold about 11,000 distinct CDR3 sequences, with roughly 8% observed a single time. These receptors have no known antigen. Sample time point: sample taken at primary tumor resection. This specimen consisted of lung tumor tissue, obtained at surgery. Receptor source: a female donor with early-stage non-small cell lung cancer.

This clonotype came up many times. With the library built for alpha chains, this beta chain is off target and its frequency is not meaningful. The J gene is TRBJ1-1, the V gene TRBV18; possible D gene TRBD1, 5 bases. Germline CDR1 reads KGHSH; CDR2 reads LQKENI. The CDR3 totals 15 residues. V lost 6 bases and J 2 bases, leaving 16 bases between the germline ends. In DNA form, the CDR3 reads TGTGCCAGCTCTCCCAGGGTCGTCCAAAACACTGAAGCTTTCTTT. Encoded protein: CASSPRVVQNTEAFF.

This clonotype was detected ten times or more. Within a library made for alpha chains, this beta chain is off target, and its count is uninformative. J is TRBJ1-2 and V is TRBV28, with D possibly matching TRBD1 (5 bases). V gave up 5 bases and J gave up 6 bases, with 16 bases separating them. The CDR3 covers 14 residues. Per germline, CDR1 MDHEN and CDR2 SYDVKM. This CDR3 reads CASSTPGAANGYTF. The CDR3 coding sequence is TGTGCCAGCAGTACGCCCGGGGCCGCGAATGGCTACACCTTC.

This clonotype was counted ten times or more. Since the library was made to target alpha chains, this beta chain is a stray read and its abundance is not meaningful. The DNA for the CDR3 is TGTGCCAGCAGCTTCTTCATCAGGGGACTCCGCACAGATACGCAGTATTTT. As protein: CASSFFIRGLRTDTQYF. The chain couples TRBV7-2 to TRBJ2-3; D tentatively fits TRBD1 or TRBD2 (6 bases each). Germline CDR1 and CDR2: SGHTA and FQGNSA. Trimming took off 3 bases at V and 1 base at J, with 17 bases between the two ends. This CDR3 has 17 residues. The full variable domain, in which reference TRBV7-2 and TRBJ2-3 provide the parts outside the CDR3, is GAGVSQSPSNKVTEKGKDVELRCDPISGHTALYWYRQSLGQGLEFLIYFQGNSAPDKSGLPSDRFSAERTGGSVSTLTIQRTQQEDSAVYLCASSFFIRGLRTDTQYFGPGTRLTVL.

This clonotype was recorded many times. The library was built for alpha chains, so this beta chain is an off-target read and its size means little. This chain joins TRBV7-2 and TRBJ1-1; D call uncertain. Germline loops: CDR1 SGHTA, CDR2 FQGNSA. V lost 2 bases and J lost 1, with 8 bases in between. This CDR3 contains 14 residues. The CDR3 DNA follows: TGTGCCAGCAGCTTATCCACTGAGAACACTGAAGCTTTCTTT. Its translation is CASSLSTENTEAFF.

This clonotype is medium-sized (0.01 to 0.1%) within its sample. Within a library made for alpha chains, this beta chain is off target, and its count is uninformative. The rearrangement uses TRBV7-2 and TRBJ1-1; D uncertain. This CDR3 comprises 13 residues. Germline CDR1 and CDR2: SGHTA and FQGNSA. V lost 1 base to trimming and J lost 5 bases, with 8 bases between them. CDR3 nucleotide sequence: TGTGCCAGCAGCTTAGGAACGAGGACTGAAGCTTTCTTT. This sequence encodes CASSLGTRTEAFF.

This clonotype has a count of ten or more. In a library made to pick up alpha chains, this beta chain is a stray read with a size that means little. This chain connects TRBV7-8 to TRBJ1-2; TRBD1 is a possible D gene (6 bases). V gave up 1 base and J gave up 7 bases, with 13 bases separating them. Germline lookup yields CDR1 SGHVS and CDR2 FQNEAQ. The CDR3 sequence is 14 residues long. This chain's CDR3 is CASSLDAGASGYTF. In nucleotides, the CDR3 is TGTGCCAGCAGCTTAGATGCGGGGGCGTCTGGCTACACCTTC.

This clonotype was recorded many times. A library prepared for alpha chains yielded this beta chain as an off-target read; its size is of little meaning. The chain combines TRBV5-1 with TRBJ2-3, with 7 bases matching TRBD2. This CDR3 region has 16 residues. From germline, CDR1 is SGHRS and CDR2 YFSETQ. The V segment lost 3 bases and the J segment 5 bases; nucleotides outside the gene matches: 12. In DNA, the CDR3 is TGCGCCAGCAGCTGGGGGACGGGAGGTGCTGAAGATACGCAGTATTTT. Protein sequence: CASSWGTGGAEDTQYF.

This clonotype has at least ten counts. The library was prepared for alpha chains; this beta chain is a stray read, so its frequency means little. The chain couples TRBV6-2 or TRBV6-3 to TRBJ2-7; TRBD1 matches at 10 bases. From germline, CDR1 is MNHEY and CDR2 SVGEGT. This CDR3 comprises 15 residues. Trimming took 7 bases from V and 6 from J; bases not matched to a gene: 12. The DNA for the CDR3 is TGTGCCAGCACCTCACCCGACAGGGGGCCACTCGAGCAGTACTTC. It translates to CASTSPDRGPLEQYF.

Turning to this clonotype: This may stem from a read error, because a much larger clone lies one nucleotide away. In a library made to pick up alpha chains, this beta chain is a stray read with a size that means little. The chain links TRBV15 to TRBJ2-7, with 9 bases that match TRBD1. The V gene's germline CDR1 is LNHNV and CDR2 YYDKDF (reference sequence). The CDR3 totals 17 residues. The DNA of the CDR3 is TGTGTCACCAGCAGAGATTCAACCGGGACAGGGTCCTACGAGCAGTACTTC. This codes for CVTSRDSTGTGSYEQYF. The whole variable domain, filled in from reference TRBV15 and TRBJ2-7, reads DAMVIQNPRYQVTQFGKPVTLSCSQTLNHNVMYWYQQKSSQAPKLLFHYYDKDFNNEADTPDNFQSRRPNTSFCFLDIRSPGLGDTAMYLCVTSRDSTGTGSYEQYFGPGTRLTVT.

By proportion, this clonotype is medium-sized. Within a library made for alpha chains, this beta chain is off target, and its count is uninformative. The chain uses TRBV9 and TRBJ1-6; no clear D. V lost 4 bases and J 6 bases, leaving 17 bases between the germline ends. CDR1 SGDLS and CDR2 YYNGEE come from the germline V gene. CDR3 length: 16 amino acids. In nucleotides, the CDR3 is TGTGCCAGCAGCCAAGACGGGCAGACTAGTAATTCACCCCTCCACTTT. Encoded protein: CASSQDGQTSNSPLHF.

This clonotype occurred many times. This beta chain turned up in a library designed for alpha chains; as an off-target read, its abundance says little. This rearrangement joins TRBV12-3 or TRBV12-4 to TRBJ2-3; TRBD1 agrees at 9 bases. The CDR3 loop spans 16 amino acids. The V and J ends lost 6 bases and 7 bases, in that order; junction bases with no gene match: 14. CDR3 DNA: TGTGCCAGCAGGGAAAGGACAGGGGCCCCGAGAAATACGCAGTATTTT. Amino acid sequence: CASRERTGAPRNTQYF.